This T cell receptor (beta chain) was recovered during a study of blood T cells in healthy people across ages. A J-beta primer mix and a sample-barcoded 5' primer were used in a second PCR of roughly 6 to 11 cycles. Each CDR3 protein gets one entry after TCRdb re-called the 5' RACE reads with MiXCR. The sample has about 1.4 million distinct CDR3 sequences, 55% to 75% seen once. This CDR3 is built from 14 residues. CDR1 and CDR2 from the germline V gene are DFQATT and SNEGSKA (reference sequence). The V segment lost 1 base and the J segment 13 bases; nucleotides outside the gene matches: 12. Sample: blood. This TCR was sampled from a man aged 18-30 years in good health. J is TRBJ2-4 and V is TRBV20-1; the match to TRBD2 covers 8 bases. In DNA, the CDR3 is TGCAGTGCTAGAGCTGGCGGGGGGAATAATGAGCAGTACTTC. As protein: CSARAGGGNNEQYF.